The rows below give T cell receptor beta chains drawn from one sample of a study of blood T cell repertoires in COVID-19. Some clones are missing from TCRdb's copy, which holds only in-frame ones; the method was immunoSEQ multiplex PCR. Of 490,000 or so clones listed, roughly 90% are singletons. Material: PBMCs or T cells enriched from blood (not recorded which). The receptor source for this set is a woman aged 35 to 49 who had recovered from COVID-19. Both conserved end residues are part of each CDR3. Each record gives: V gene, J gene, clone size, D gene, CDR3 protein, CDR3 DNA. A D gene is named only where the DNA matches it firmly. Some rows have no size entry. The others give once, few or many, or a class for an expanded clone.

>TRBV7-9|TRBJ2-7|few|TRBD1
CASSARDRGLSEQYF
TGTGCCAGCAGCGCCCGGGACAGGGGGCTGAGCGAGCAGTACTTC
>TRBV11-2|TRBJ1-2|once|TRBD1
CASSSGQNYGYTF
TGTGCCAGCAGCTCGGGACAGAACTATGGCTACACCTTC
>TRBV12-5|TRBJ1-2|-|-
CASGGDSNYGYTF
TGTGCTAGTGGTGGGGACTCGAACTATGGCTACACCTTC
>TRBV5-1|TRBJ2-3|-|-
CASCQRASTDTQYF
TGCGCCAGCTGCCAGCGGGCTAGCACAGATACGCAGTATTTT
>TRBV18|TRBJ1-2|few|-
CASSPPSNYGYTF
TGTGCCAGCTCACCACCCTCTAACTATGGCTACACCTTC
>TRBV7-9|TRBJ2-1|-|TRBD2
CASSGLAGVYYSYNEQFF
TGTGCCAGCAGCGGACTAGCGGGAGTATACTATTCCTACAATGAGCAGTTCTTC
>TRBV19|TRBJ2-2|-|TRBD2
CASSTGTSGSYVTGELFF
TGTGCCAGTAGTACCGGGACTAGCGGGAGTTATGTCACCGGGGAGCTGTTTTTT
>TRBV4-1|TRBJ1-3|-|-
CASSRPNTGSSGNTIYF
TGCGCCAGCAGCCGTCCAAATACAGGGAGTTCTGGAAACACCATATATTTT
>TRBV25-1|TRBJ1-2|-|TRBD1
CASSDYRGLSGYTF
TGTGCCAGCAGTGACTACAGGGGGCTCAGCGGCTACACCTTC
>TRBV10-1|TRBJ1-1|few|-
CASSESQGKGSEAFF
TGCGCCAGCAGTGAGTCTCAGGGGAAGGGATCTGAAGCTTTCTTT
>TRBV9|TRBJ1-1|once|-
CASSVVAGNTEAFF
TGTGCCAGCAGCGTAGTGGCAGGGAACACTGAAGCTTTCTTT
>TRBV24-1|TRBJ2-5|-|-
CATSGLPEGTQYF
TGTGCCACCAGTGGCCTTCCTGAGGGGACCCAGTACTTC
>TRBV4-1|TRBJ2-7|-|TRBD1
CASSQDRRQGWDEQYF
TGCGCCAGCAGCCAAGATAGGCGACAGGGGTGGGACGAGCAGTACTTC
>TRBV9|TRBJ2-3|-|-
CASSVGVTRGDTQYF
TGTGCCAGCAGCGTAGGGGTAACAAGAGGAGATACGCAGTATTTT
>TRBV5-4|TRBJ1-2|-|TRBD1
CASRAGTESNYGYTF
TGTGCCAGCAGGGCCGGGACAGAATCTAACTATGGCTACACCTTC
>TRBV6-5|TRBJ2-2|-|-
CAIPGILLNTGELFF
TGTGCCATTCCCGGGATTCTATTGAACACCGGGGAGCTGTTTTTT
>TRBV7-9|TRBJ1-1|few|-
CASSLGGVNTEAFF
TGTGCCAGCAGCTTAGGGGGGGTGAACACTGAAGCTTTCTTT
>TRBV4-3|TRBJ2-7|-|TRBD1
CASSQRTGRVYEQYF
TGCGCCAGCAGCCAGAGGACAGGGCGGGTTTACGAGCAGTACTTC
>TRBV2|TRBJ2-7|once|TRBD2
CASSSRTSGRNEQYF
TGTGCCAGCAGTTCTCGGACTAGCGGGAGAAACGAGCAGTACTTC
>TRBV18|TRBJ2-3|once|-
CASSPDRNTDTQYF
TGTGCCAGCTCGCCGGACAGAAACACAGATACGCAGTATTTT
>TRBV1|TRBJ2-1|-|-
CTSSQDIPSGLGFYEQFF
TGCACCAGCAGCCAAGATATACCTTCGGGACTAGGTTTCTATGAGCAGTTCTTC
>TRBV6-5|TRBJ1-2|-|-
CASSRGGVYGYTF
TGTGCCAGCAGCCGGGGTGGTGTCTATGGCTACACCTTC
>TRBV7-2|TRBJ2-7|few|-
CASSGRLVPTYEQYF
TGTGCCAGCAGCGGGCGACTAGTACCTACCTACGAGCAGTACTTC
>TRBV7-2|TRBJ2-3|-|TRBD2
CASSFGTSRDDTQYF
TGTGCCAGCAGCTTCGGGACTAGCAGAGACGATACGCAGTATTTT
>TRBV18|TRBJ1-4|-|TRBD1
CASSPRSPRGNEKLFF
TGTGCCAGCTCACCAAGGAGTCCCAGGGGGAATGAAAAACTGTTTTTT
>TRBV13|TRBJ2-3|-|TRBD2
CASSTRDWTSWADTQYF
TGTGCCAGCAGCACGAGAGATTGGACTAGCTGGGCAGATACGCAGTATTTT
>TRBV11-3|TRBJ2-1|-|TRBD2
CASSTGLGSYNEQFF
TGTGCCAGCAGCACGGGACTAGGCTCCTACAATGAGCAGTTCTTC